The 4 T cell receptor beta chains presented below share a single source sample, sequenced in a study of cytomegalovirus exposure and HLA in healthy donors. In the PCR, 60 Vbeta and 13 Jbeta primers were used. This table comes from immunoSEQ multiplex PCR, and its TCRdb copy is limited to in-frame clones, with some not included. Here the sample spans more than 150,000 clones, approximately 73% being singletons. Sequences were obtained from PBMCs. The receptors here all came from a woman in her thirties in good health and CMV-seropositive.

The chain links TRBV6-1 to TRBJ2-7; 9 nucleotides line up with TRBD1. J lost 1 base, V lost 8 bases, and 6 bases had no gene match. Germline values: CDR1 MNHNS, CDR2 SASEGT. This CDR3 contains 14 residues. CDR3 loop: CASLGQGSSYEQYF. The CDR3 coding sequence is TGTGCCAGCTTAGGACAGGGGTCGTCCTACGAGCAGTACTTC.

The chain joins TRBV5-1 to TRBJ1-3; D may be TRBD1 (6 bases). Trimming cost V 3 bases and J 0 bases, with 25 bases left between them. CDR1 is SGHRS and CDR2 is YFSETQ in the germline V gene. The CDR3 covers 20 residues. The CDR3 is CASSSETGPESPDSGNTIYF. Here the CDR3 DNA reads TGCGCCAGCAGCTCAGAGACAGGTCCTGAAAGTCCCGACTCTGGAAACACCATATATTTT. The full variable domain, in which reference TRBV5-1 and TRBJ1-3 provide the parts outside the CDR3, is KAGVTQTPRYLIKTRGQQVTLSCSPISGHRSVSWYQQTPGQGLQFLFEYFSETQRNKGNFPGRFSGRQFSNSRSEMNVSTLELGDSALYLCASSSETGPESPDSGNTIYFGEGSWLTVV.

The chain uses TRBV29-1 and TRBJ2-1; 9 positions agree with TRBD1. V shed 7 bases, J shed 8 bases, and the junction held 6 bases outside the gene matches. Germline CDR1 and CDR2: SQVTM and ANQGSEA. This CDR3 is 12 amino acids long. Written as DNA, the CDR3 is TGCAGCGGAGGGACAGGGACTTATGAGCAGTTCTTC. Amino acids: CSGGTGTYEQFF.

V usage is TRBV5-4 and J usage is TRBJ1-2; no firm D call. Trimming left V 4 bases short and J 5 bases short, with 15 bases between. Germline V CDR1 and CDR2: SGHNT, YYREEE (reference sequence). This CDR3 has 14 residues. CDR3 in DNA: TGTGCCAGCAGCCTCCGGACGGCGGGGTATGGCTACACCTTC. It yields the protein CASSLRTAGYGYTF.